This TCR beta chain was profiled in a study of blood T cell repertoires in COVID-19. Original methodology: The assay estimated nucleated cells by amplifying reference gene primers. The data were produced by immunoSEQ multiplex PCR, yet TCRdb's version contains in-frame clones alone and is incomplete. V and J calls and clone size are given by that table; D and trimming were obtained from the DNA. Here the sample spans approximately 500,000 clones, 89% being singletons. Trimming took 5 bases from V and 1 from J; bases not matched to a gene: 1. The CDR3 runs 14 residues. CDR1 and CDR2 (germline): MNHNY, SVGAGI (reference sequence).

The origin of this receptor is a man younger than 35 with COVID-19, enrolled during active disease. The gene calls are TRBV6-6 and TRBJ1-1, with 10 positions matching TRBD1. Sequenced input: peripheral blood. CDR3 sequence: CASSGTGANTEAFF. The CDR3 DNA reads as TGTGCCAGCAGTGGGACAGGGGCGAACACTGAAGCTTTCTTT.